This T cell receptor beta chain is from a study of beta chain features in type 1 diabetes. Study-level findings and limits: Type 1 diabetes patients had moderately but significantly shorter TCRB CDR3s in all four CD4+ subsets. Within patients, naive, central memory and Treg TCRB repertoires seemed more similar than within healthy donors. Insertions at VDJ junctions were less frequent in type 1 diabetes patients. These patients also deleted more nucleotides at the same junctions. Possibly, sequencing cDNA over-represented cells that had high TCR expression levels.

V dropped 3 bases and J dropped 7 bases, with 23 bases sitting between them. CDR1 SGHRS and CDR2 YFSETQ come from the germline V gene. The CDR3 totals 16 residues. All of the isolated RNA was reverse transcribed, so expressed TCRB transcripts were sequenced. Sequencing used immunoSEQ multiplex PCR; TCRdb keeps in-frame clones, though not all of them. Here the sample spans about 640,000 clones, roughly an eighth being singletons. This clone was observed a few times. Its matching antigen is unknown. The clonotype comes from a man aged 25 to 45 with type 1 diabetes. V usage is TRBV5-1 and J usage is TRBJ2-7; possibly TRBD1 or TRBD2 for D (5 bases each). Material: naive CD4+ T cells from blood. CDR3 DNA sequence: TGCGCCAGCAGCTGGGGCCCCGGTGAGGGAGTAGAGGAGCAGTACTTC. This sequence encodes CASSWGPGEGVEEQYF.